What follows is one T cell receptor beta chain and its context. Sequenced by immunoSEQ multiplex PCR; TCRdb stores in-frame clones only, minus some. The sample records approximately 1,500,000 clones, around 97% being singletons. This sample stems from a study of shared clonotypes between healthy human individuals. The TCR comes from a man aged 25-45 years in good health. The specimen was naive CD4+ T cells sorted from blood. As to subset: CD45RA+ positively selected.

CDR3 coding DNA: TGTGCCAGCAGAAGACTCCCGGGACAGGGGGCGTATGAGCAGTTCTTC. Translation: CASRRLPGQGAYEQFF. The V gene is TRBV28, the J gene TRBJ2-1; 12 bases agree with TRBD1. Germline CDR1 MDHEN, CDR2 SYDVKM. The CDR3 has 16 amino acids. The ends lost 6 bases at V and 8 bases at J; junction bases unmatched: 11. The full variable domain, in which reference TRBV28 and TRBJ2-1 provide the parts outside the CDR3, is DVKVTQSSRYLVKRTGEKVFLECVQDMDHENMFWYRQDPGLGLRLIYFSYDVKMKEKGDIPEGYSVSREKKERFSLILESASTNQTSMYLCASRRLPGQGAYEQFFGPGTRLTVL.